These T cell receptor beta chains were read from a single sample in a study of blood T cell repertoires in COVID-19. Here immunoSEQ multiplex PCR was the method, and the copy in TCRdb shows in-frame clones only, minus some. The sample includes under 85,000 clones, more than 70% of them seen just once. The specimen sequenced was peripheral blood. All receptors come from a man in his 60s with active or convalescent COVID-19. Each CDR3 is given with its conserved first and last residue. A D gene is named only where the DNA matches it firmly. Not every row has a clone size; where given, it reads once, few, many or a size class.

v_call,d_call,j_call,clone_size,cdr3_aa,cdr3_nt
TRBV28,TRBD1,TRBJ1-4,.,CASSSPRTGNEKLFF,TGTGCCAGCAGTTCCCCCCGGACAGGGAATGAAAAACTGTTTTTT
TRBV19,.,TRBJ2-7,.,CASSKTDYEQYF,TGTGCCAGTAGCAAGACAGACTACGAGCAGTACTTC
TRBV11-2,TRBD2,TRBJ2-3,.,CASSFMTSGGSTDTQYF,TGTGCCAGCAGCTTTATGACTAGCGGGGGGAGCACAGATACGCAGTATTTT
TRBV19,.,TRBJ2-7,.,CASSIDPQRSYEQYF,TGTGCCAGTAGTATAGATCCCCAGCGTTCCTACGAGCAGTACTTC
TRBV5-1,TRBD1,TRBJ1-4,once,CASSSRTGMNEKLFF,TGCGCCAGCAGCTCTAGGACAGGGATGAATGAAAAACTGTTTTTT
TRBV12-3/TRBV12-4,.,TRBJ1-1,.,CASSRTGKTEAFF,TGTGCCAGCTCCCGGACGGGGAAGACTGAAGCTTTCTTT
TRBV7-2,TRBD1,TRBJ2-5,.,CASSARDSYQETQYF,TGTGCCAGCAGCGCGAGGGACAGCTACCAAGAGACCCAGTACTTC
TRBV18,TRBD1,TRBJ2-2,.,CASSAGQGDTGELFF,TGTGCCAGCTCAGCGGGACAGGGGGACACCGGGGAGCTGTTTTTT
TRBV30,TRBD2,TRBJ2-7,.,CAWSIKLAGEGEQYF,TGTGCCTGGAGTATAAAACTAGCGGGGGAAGGGGAGCAGTACTTC
TRBV9,TRBD1,TRBJ1-1,once,CASSVSGGIDGTEAFF,TGTGCCAGCAGCGTATCAGGGGGCATTGACGGCACTGAAGCTTTCTTT
TRBV19,.,TRBJ1-4,.,CASTTTGIATNEKLFF,TGTGCCAGTACCACGACAGGTATCGCAACTAATGAAAAACTGTTTTTT
TRBV2,.,TRBJ2-2,.,CASSLDGRGTGELFF,TGTGCCAGCAGCTTGGACGGGAGAGGGACCGGGGAGCTGTTTTTT
TRBV24-1,.,TRBJ2-2,.,CATSDTIGGTGELFF,TGTGCCACCAGTGACACGATTGGGGGGACCGGGGAGCTGTTTTTT
TRBV6-5,.,TRBJ2-3,.,CASRQGLNTQYF,TGTGCCAGCAGACAGGGACTAAATACGCAGTATTTT
TRBV27,.,TRBJ1-3,.,CASSFDSEAGNTIYF,TGTGCCAGCAGTTTCGACAGTGAGGCTGGAAACACCATATATTTT
TRBV5-4,TRBD2,TRBJ2-1,.,CASSLETSGVGGEQFF,TGTGCCAGCAGCTTGGAAACTAGCGGGGTGGGGGGTGAGCAGTTCTTC
TRBV20-1,TRBD1,TRBJ1-5,.,CSASPGTGHQPQHF,TGCAGTGCTAGTCCCGGGACAGGGCATCAGCCCCAGCATTTT
TRBV7-2,.,TRBJ1-1,.,CASSLVEAVAFF,TGTGCCAGCAGCTTAGTGGAGGCGGTGGCTTTCTTT
TRBV7-7,TRBD2,TRBJ2-1,.,CASSLVGTRSYGEQFF,TGTGCTAGCAGCTTAGTAGGGACTAGAAGTTATGGTGAGCAGTTCTTC
TRBV13,TRBD1,TRBJ1-3,.,CASSTPGQGSGNTIYF,TGTGCCAGCAGCACACCGGGACAGGGCTCTGGAAACACCATATATTTT
TRBV3-1/TRBV3-2,.,TRBJ1-5,few,CASSPGGLGNQPQHF,TGTGCCAGCAGCCCGGGGGGGCTCGGCAATCAGCCCCAGCATTTT
TRBV19,TRBD1,TRBJ2-7,.,CASSRGRLSYEQYF,TGTGCCAGTAGCAGGGGGCGACTATCTTACGAGCAGTACTTC